This entry is about one T cell receptor beta chain. This clone came up once. Its binding antigen is unknown. Base qualities are not recorded, but no much larger clone differs from it by a single base. This sample is drawn from a study of T cell responses to AZD1222 COVID-19 vaccine (dated by TCRdb to about 2021). For the wider study: AZD1222 recipients whose second dose came at about 4 weeks and those whose second dose came at about 12 weeks were combined into one group, since spike-specific TCR depth and breadth did not differ between the two schedules. Trial participants were enrolled by age into subgroups of 18-55, 56-69 and 70-plus years, and around 150, 28 and 57 TCR-sequenced participants, respectively, were included in these subgroups. TCR sequencing was performed for 233 trial participants, of whom some 200 were given two doses of AZD1222 and 26 were given two doses of MenACWY control vaccine. Overall results and qualifications from the work: Conclusions about previously exposed vaccinees are limited, since just five or six AZD1222 recipients were seropositive for SARS-CoV-2 at baseline. Participants were mostly white British and included more females than males, and it was suggested by the authors that clonal diversity may have been underestimated. No day 14 peak-response samples were available, so repertoires were characterized only after the peak T cell response. After two AZD1222 doses, both the breadth and the depth of spike-specific TCRs were significantly higher than at day 0 and than in MenACWY recipients. Nearly half of unique spike-specific TCRs reportedly recognized epitopes outside regions mutated in the B.1.351 and B.1.1.7 variants. The 56-69-year group was small, and its depth increase did not reach significance, likely because of low power. The vaccine-associated CD4 TCRs covered the entire spike protein, and the dominant responses fell in regions 160-218 and 743-854.

The CDR3 regions of human TCRbeta chains were analyzed by immunosequencing. The study's own analysis went as follows. TCRs in the repertoires were compared against a reference library of SARS-CoV-2-specific TCRs that had been generated with the MIRA antigen-specificity platform. Breadth meant the fraction of unique TCRs that were SARS-CoV-2-associated, whereas depth meant the fraction of total T cells that were SARS-CoV-2-associated. Using the MIRA data, each spike-specific TCR was mapped to the spike region that the TCR reacts to and placed in a CD4 or CD8 class. Log10-transformed breadth and depth values were compared by one-way ANOVA with Sidak's multiple comparisons tests. Held by TCRdb, this immuneACCESS table contains in-frame sequences only and omits some clones. Under half of the omission traces to an unresolved V gene where checked; the cause of the rest is unknown. The V and J calls and clone size were taken over from that table, and D and trimming were inferred from the DNA. Present in this sample are under 200,000 clones, around 90% of which were seen just once. The ten largest make up approximately 2% of the sample.

A distance of 10 bases separates the germline ends of V and J, which lose 1 base and 0 bases respectively. Per the germline V gene (reference sequence), LGHDT is the CDR1 and YNNKEL is the CDR2. The CDR3 runs 16 residues from the cysteine to the phenylalanine. Left in the record is the CDR3 DNA by itself, 48 bases read in frame from the first base. The meaning of the sample's time point label: baseline before first vaccination. Vaccinee samples came from UK trials COV001 and COV002, including a single-blind randomized controlled phase 2/3 trial of AZD1222 (ChAdOx1 nCoV-19) in healthy adults. Trial participant PBMC samples were collected at day 0 and day 28 after the second dose for TCRbeta chain sequencing.

The sequence was collected from an adult in good health. The rearranged segments are TRBV3-1 (or the pseudogene TRBV3-2) and TRBJ1-3; the D gene assignment is ambiguous. The sample here was peripheral blood, taken on day 0 of AZD1222 vaccination. The CDR3 protein sequence reads: CASSQGIPSSGNTIYF. The DNA reads TGTGCCAGCAGCCAAGGCATCCCGAGCTCTGGAAACACCATATATTTT.